A single sample gave rise to the 23 T cell receptor beta chains below, sequenced in a study of a mutant IDH1 vaccine in newly diagnosed glioma. These receptors have no identified antigens. As for time point: week 11, during vaccination. Every vaccine dose comprised 300 ug of mutant IDH1 20-mer peptide plus topical imiquimod. Sequenced by immunoSEQ multiplex PCR; TCRdb stores in-frame clones only, minus some. The profile shows roughly 120,000 clones, roughly 75% of them singletons. The source was PBMCs, collected from a glioma patient whose treatment included an IDH1 peptide vaccine. These receptors were collected from a man in his forties with glioma.

The CDR3 sequence: CASSFMRYSTDTQYF. In nucleotides, the CDR3 is TGTGCCAGCAGCTTCATGAGGTATAGCACAGATACGCAGTATTTT. The V and J genes are TRBV7-9 and TRBJ2-3; D gene ambiguous. The CDR3 runs 15 residues. The germline V and J ends were trimmed by 3 bases and 0 bases, with 10 bases remaining between them. CDR1 and CDR2 from the germline V gene are SEHNR and FQNEAQ (reference sequence).

This clone turned up a few times. The V gene is TRBV4-3, the J gene TRBJ2-7; D is possibly TRBD1 (5 bases). Germline CDR1 reads LGHNA; CDR2 reads YSLEER. The CDR3 consists of 15 residues. V dropped 1 base and J dropped 7 bases, with 17 bases sitting between them. In nucleotides, the CDR3 is TGCGCCAGCAGCCAAGGGTTAGGGGCCCTAAGGGAGCAGTACTTC. Its translation: CASSQGLGALREQYF.

The rearrangement uses TRBV30 and TRBJ1-5; D is unresolved. This CDR3 is built from 14 residues. Germline CDR1 is GTSNPN and CDR2 is SVGIG (reference sequence). V was clipped by 4 bases and J by 4 bases, with 14 bases between them. The CDR3 here is CAWKVPGANQPQHF. For the CDR3, the DNA is TGTGCCTGGAAAGTGCCAGGTGCAAATCAGCCCCAGCATTTT.

The V gene is TRBV4-3, the J gene TRBJ2-7; possibly TRBD2 for D (6 bases). The V end was cut by 1 base, the J end by 3 bases, with 10 bases between. The CDR3 contains 14 residues. Germline CDR1 and CDR2: LGHNA and YSLEER. Here the CDR3 reads CASSQVVEGYEQYF. Written as DNA, the CDR3 is TGCGCCAGCAGCCAAGTGGTGGAGGGCTACGAGCAGTACTTC.

The V and J genes are TRBV25-1 and TRBJ2-1, with 10 bases matching TRBD2. Unmatched junction bases numbered 5, after V lost 5 bases and J lost 4 bases. Germline loops: CDR1 MGHDK, CDR2 SYGVNS. The CDR3 has 15 residues. The CDR3 DNA reads as TGTGCCAGCAGTCGAAGGGGACTAGCGTACAATGAGCAGTTCTTC. Its translation: CASSRRGLAYNEQFF.

The chain has TRBV11-2 and TRBJ2-1; D gene unclear. V shed 8 bases and J shed 1 base, with 9 bases lying between them. This CDR3 contains 13 residues. Per the germline V gene, CDR1 is SGHAT and CDR2 is FQNNGV. The CDR3 DNA follows: TGTGCCAGCGCACTTGTTTCCTACAATGAGCAGTTCTTC. This codes for CASALVSYNEQFF.

The chain uses TRBV9 and TRBJ2-1, with 9 bases identical to TRBD1. The V and J ends lost 4 bases and 6 bases, in that order; junction bases with no gene match: 8. The CDR3 length is 15 residues. CDR1 and CDR2 from the germline V gene are SGDLS and YYNGEE. The CDR3 sequence is CASSLQGANANEQFF. Written as DNA, the CDR3 is TGTGCCAGCAGCCTACAGGGGGCCAACGCCAATGAGCAGTTCTTC.

A single count supports this clone. The chain has TRBV7-9 and TRBJ1-2; no clear D. The CDR3 runs to 14 residues. Germline CDR1 is SEHNR and CDR2 is FQNEAQ (reference sequence). Trimming left V 7 bases short and J 0 bases short, with 12 bases between. Written as DNA, the CDR3 is TGTGCCAGCACGGACCGCGTATCTAACTATGGCTACACCTTC. Its protein is CASTDRVSNYGYTF. The variable domain in full, completed from reference TRBV7-9 and TRBJ1-2, reads DTGVSQNPRHKITKRGQNVTFRCDPISEHNRLYWYRQTLGQGPEFLTYFQNEAQLEKSRLLSDRFSAERPKGSFSTLEIQRTEQGDSAMYLCASTDRVSNYGYTFGSGTRLTVV.

This clone was seen once. The CDR3 sequence is CASSLSATIGNGYTF. In nucleotides, the CDR3 is TGTGCCAGCAGTTTATCGGCTACCATAGGCAATGGCTACACCTTC. The chain joins TRBV27 to TRBJ1-2; D unclear. The CDR3 runs 15 residues. V shed 0 bases and J shed 6 bases, with 14 bases lying between them. Germline-derived CDR1 and CDR2 are MNHEY and SMNVEV (reference sequence).

This rearrangement joins TRBV5-1 to TRBJ1-2, with 7 positions matching TRBD1. Losses at the gene ends were 2 bases for V and 1 base for J; bases not matched to a gene: 5. The CDR3 runs to 15 residues. Germline lookup yields CDR1 SGHRS and CDR2 YFSETQ. As DNA, the CDR3 is TGCGCCAGCAGCTTAGGGACAGCAAATAACTATGGCTACACCTTC. Translation gives CASSLGTANNYGYTF.

This clone was seen once. The rearrangement joins TRBV6-6 to TRBJ1-5; D ambiguous. This CDR3 spans 15 amino acids. Looked up from germline, CDR1 is MNHNY and CDR2 is SVGAGI (reference sequence). V lost 7 bases, J lost 2 bases, and 15 bases lay in between. The CDR3 sequence is CASTGREKGNQPQHF. The CDR3 coding sequence is TGTGCCAGCACTGGCCGGGAAAAAGGCAATCAGCCCCAGCATTTT.

The chain carries TRBV5-8 and TRBJ2-7; a possible D gene is TRBD1 (5 bases). Germline V lookup: CDR1 SGHTS, CDR2 YDEGEE. The V end lost 0 bases, the J end lost 0 bases, and 13 bases lay between the germline ends. This CDR3 is 16 amino acids long. CDR3 residues: CASSLEGVKSSYEQYF. In DNA form, the CDR3 reads TGTGCCAGCAGCTTGGAAGGGGTCAAATCCTCCTACGAGCAGTACTTC.

The chain employs TRBV2 and TRBJ1-1, with 8 bases matching TRBD1. Germline lookup yields CDR1 SNHLY and CDR2 FYNNEI. V trimming: 7 bases; J trimming: 4 bases; junction bases outside the gene matches: 5. The CDR3 has 13 residues. CDR3 sequence (DNA): TGTGCCAGCACCTCTGACAGGGGCACTGAAGCTTTCTTT. Amino acid sequence: CASTSDRGTEAFF.

The chain carries TRBV30 and TRBJ1-2; D unresolved. V lost 8 bases to trimming and J lost 0 bases, with 19 bases between them. The CDR3 length is 15 residues. Germline V gene data show CDR1 as GTSNPN and CDR2 as SVGIG (reference sequence). In DNA form, the CDR3 reads TGTGCCCGGAACCCCGGCGGGGTAGCTAACTATGGCTACACCTTC. Residues: CARNPGGVANYGYTF.

V and J are TRBV27 and TRBJ1-3; D is possibly TRBD1 (5 bases). CDR3 size: 14 residues. Germline V gives CDR1 MNHEY, CDR2 SMNVEV (reference sequence). V was trimmed by 6 bases and J by 8 bases, leaving 17 bases between them. For the CDR3, the DNA is TGTGCCAGCAGCCCCCAACAGGATTGGGACACCATATATTTT. Amino acid sequence: CASSPQQDWDTIYF.

The chain has TRBV5-8 and TRBJ2-7; 16 nucleotides match TRBD2. Germline V gives CDR1 SGHTS, CDR2 YDEGEE. CDR3 length: 18 amino acids. Trimming at V came to 0 bases and at J to 5 bases, leaving 8 bases not matched to a gene. CDR3 nucleotides: TGTGCCAGCAGCTTGGAGGGACTAGCGGGGGGGTTTGTCCACGAGCAGTACTTC. This encodes CASSLEGLAGGFVHEQYF.

The rearrangement links TRBV11-3 to TRBJ2-7; possibly TRBD2 for D (6 bases). The germline CDR1 and CDR2 sequences are SGHNT and YENEEA. V lost 5 bases and J 3 bases, leaving 17 bases between the germline ends. The CDR3 runs to 15 residues. The CDR3 is CASSPGPSEGYEQYF. The CDR3 bases are TGTGCCAGCAGCCCGGGACCTAGCGAGGGCTACGAGCAGTACTTC.

The chain joins TRBV4-3 to TRBJ2-7, with D hard to call. Germline V gene sequence: CDR1 LGHNA, CDR2 YSLEER. V was pared by 1 base and J by 2 bases, with 9 bases between. The CDR3 sequence is 14 residues long. As DNA, the CDR3 is TGCGCCAGCAGCCAAGCTGCGGCCACCTACGAGCAGTACTTC. Translation gives CASSQAAATYEQYF.

CDR3 nucleotide sequence: TGTGCCAGCAGCTTACCCTGGGGGCCCGGCGAGCAGTACTTC. It yields the protein CASSLPWGPGEQYF. This chain connects TRBV11-2 to TRBJ2-7, with a tentative D call TRBD1 (6 bases). This CDR3 is 14 amino acids long. Between the trimmed V and J ends, which lost 2 bases and 6 bases, there was a span of 14 bases. In germline, CDR1 is SGHAT, CDR2 FQNNGV.

The V and J genes are TRBV6-6 and TRBJ2-5; D ambiguous. Germline V gene sequence: CDR1 MNHNY, CDR2 SVGAGI (reference sequence). The ends were cut back, 2 bases at V and 0 bases at J, with 7 bases in the middle. The CDR3 consists of 14 residues. DNA for the CDR3: TGTGCCAGCAGTTACAACCGGTACCAAGAGACCCAGTACTTC. It yields the protein CASSYNRYQETQYF.

The chain has TRBV15 and TRBJ2-5, with D unclear. CDR3 size: 14 residues. With 5 bases removed from V and 1 base from J, the gap between germline ends came to 11 bases. The V gene's germline CDR1 is LNHNV and CDR2 YYDKDF (reference sequence). CDR3 sequence: CATSRRTSQETQYF. The CDR3 nucleotides read TGTGCCACCAGCCGTAGGACCTCCCAAGAGACCCAGTACTTC.

The chain uses TRBV5-1 and TRBJ1-2, with TRBD1 as a possible D gene (6 bases). CDR1 and CDR2 (germline): SGHRS, YFSETQ. The CDR3 is 14 amino acids. The V and J ends lost 3 bases and 5 bases respectively, with 14 bases between them. The CDR3 protein is CASSWGASRYGYTF. CDR3 in DNA: TGCGCCAGCAGCTGGGGGGCCTCCAGGTATGGCTACACCTTC.

This chain connects TRBV5-1 to TRBJ2-1; 13 nucleotides line up with TRBD2. This CDR3 contains 16 residues. The V gene's germline CDR1 is SGHRS and CDR2 YFSETQ. V dropped 0 bases and J dropped 7; count of bases not matched to a gene: 4. CDR3 region: CASSLETSGGWNEQFF. In DNA, the CDR3 is TGCGCCAGCAGCTTGGAGACTAGCGGGGGGTGGAATGAGCAGTTCTTC. The full variable domain, with the rest looked up from reference TRBV5-1 and TRBJ2-1, is KAGVTQTPRYLIKTRGQQVTLSCSPISGHRSVSWYQQTPGQGLQFLFEYFSETQRNKGNFPGRFSGRQFSNSRSEMNVSTLELGDSALYLCASSLETSGGWNEQFFGPGTRLTVL.